These T cell receptor beta chains were read from a single sample in a study of T-cell reconstitution after alpha-beta-depleted transplantation in children. TCRdb redid the calling of the PCR reads with MiXCR, one entry per CDR3 protein. The sample contains approximately 650,000 distinct CDR3 sequences, over 10% of which appear only once. The material sequenced was PBMCs, taken before TCRalphabeta/CD19-depleted stem cell transplant. The receptors come from a girl aged 2-15 years with congenital amegakaryocytic thrombocytopenia, due to receive a stem cell transplant. Both conserved end residues are part of each CDR3. A D gene is named only where the DNA matches it firmly. Size is stated for part of the rows, as once, few or many counts, or as a class when the clone is expanded.

TRBD2 | TRBJ2-2 | TRBV4-2 | once | CASSQDPGLAGRGGELFF | TGTGCCAGCAGCCAAGACCCGGGACTAGCGGGACGAGGCGGGGAGCTGTTTTTT
NA | TRBJ2-2 | TRBV28 | many | CASIWGQTGELFF | TGTGCCAGCATCTGGGGTCAAACCGGGGAGCTGTTTTTT
NA | TRBJ2-7 | TRBV6-1 | few | CASSLQGHYEQYF | TGTGCCAGCTCTCTGCAGGGACACTACGAGCAGTACTTC
NA | TRBJ2-7 | TRBV20-1 | many | CSARGQPNSYEQYF | TGCAGTGCTAGAGGCCAGCCTAACTCCTACGAGCAGTACTTC
NA | TRBJ1-2 | TRBV28 | few | CASSFSDWTNYGYTF | TGTGCCAGCAGTTTTTCCGACTGGACTAACTATGGCTACACCTTC
TRBD2 | TRBJ2-1 | TRBV7-3 | few | CASSFASGRHNEQFF | TGTGCCAGCAGCTTTGCGAGCGGGAGGCACAATGAGCAGTTCTTC
NA | TRBJ1-2 | TRBV7-8 | NA | CASTIRGLTGIYGYTF | TGTGCCAGCACTATAAGGGGCCTCACAGGAATTTATGGCTACACCTTC
NA | TRBJ2-1 | TRBV4-2 | NA | CASSQDRPTNEQFF | TGTGCCAGCAGCCAAGATAGGCCTACCAATGAGCAGTTCTTC
TRBD1 | TRBJ1-1 | TRBV7-9 | few | CASSLVPGGARTEAFF | TGTGCCAGCAGCTTAGTTCCAGGGGGGGCTCGGACTGAAGCTTTCTTT
TRBD1 | TRBJ2-7 | TRBV5-1 | NA | CASSTGTGSNEQYF | TGCGCCAGCAGCACCGGGACAGGGTCCAACGAGCAGTACTTC
NA | TRBJ2-1 | TRBV3-1 | NA | CASSQGTLGLSSYNEQFF | TGTGCCAGCAGCCAAGGCACCCTTGGACTTAGCTCCTACAATGAGCAGTTCTTC
NA | TRBJ2-5 | TRBV20-1 | NA | CSASEVELVQETQYF | TGCAGTGCTAGCGAGGTCGAGCTAGTCCAAGAGACCCAGTACTTC
TRBD2 | TRBJ2-7 | TRBV20-1 | many | CSARTSGSHEQYF | TGCAGTGCCAGGACTAGCGGGAGCCACGAGCAGTACTTC
NA | TRBJ2-1 | TRBV2 | NA | CASSVGWNNEQFF | TGTGCCAGCAGTGTTGGCTGGAACAATGAGCAGTTCTTC
TRBD2 | TRBJ2-7 | TRBV5-1 | few | CASGITSGRASYEQYF | TGCGCCAGCGGGATCACTAGCGGGAGGGCCTCCTACGAGCAGTACTTC
TRBD2 | TRBJ2-2 | TRBV20-1 | many | CSVQRAGAGELFF | TGCAGTGTTCAAAGAGCGGGAGCCGGGGAGCTGTTTTTT
NA | TRBJ2-1 | TRBV7-9 | NA | CASSLVWEQFF | TGTGCCAGCAGCTTAGTTTGGGAGCAGTTCTTC
TRBD1 | TRBJ1-4 | TRBV20-1 | NA | CSALQGGEKLFF | TGCAGTGCTCTTCAGGGGGGGGAAAAACTGTTTTTT
NA | TRBJ1-1 | TRBV12-3/TRBV12-4 | NA | CASSLESGYVDTEAFF | TGTGCCAGCAGTTTAGAATCAGGGTACGTGGACACTGAAGCTTTCTTT
NA | TRBJ2-1 | TRBV12-3/TRBV12-4 | few | CASSLARGKSSYNEQFF | TGTGCCAGCAGTTTAGCGCGGGGAAAGAGCTCCTACAATGAGCAGTTCTTC
TRBD1 | TRBJ1-5 | TRBV20-1 | many | CSAREGQGVNQPQHF | TGCAGTGCTAGAGAGGGCCAGGGGGTGAATCAGCCCCAGCATTTT
TRBD2 | TRBJ2-7 | TRBV5-1 | many | CASSPGTSGYEQYF | TGTGCCAGCAGCCCCGGGACTAGCGGCTACGAGCAGTACTTC
NA | TRBJ2-1 | TRBV12-5 | many | CASGLPPRTGAYNEQFF | TGTGCTAGTGGTTTGCCCCCACGGACGGGAGCCTACAATGAGCAGTTCTTC
NA | TRBJ2-7 | TRBV20-1 | many | CSATLGNSYEQYF | TGCAGTGCTACCCTAGGGAACTCCTACGAGCAGTACTTC
TRBD2 | TRBJ2-1 | TRBV20-1 | few | CSARDQASGFYNEQFF | TGCAGTGCTAGAGACCAAGCTAGCGGATTCTACAATGAGCAGTTCTTC
NA | TRBJ2-4 | TRBV12-3/TRBV12-4 | NA | CATSTGTTKNIQYF | TGTGCCACCTCCACAGGGACGACCAAAAACATTCAGTACTTC
TRBD1 | TRBJ2-7 | TRBV20-1 | few | CSAAAPGQVYSYEQYF | TGCAGTGCTGCCGCCCCGGGACAGGTGTACTCCTACGAGCAGTACTTC
TRBD1 | TRBJ2-1 | TRBV12-5 | NA | CASADRGGEQFF | TGTGCTAGTGCGGACAGGGGGGGTGAGCAGTTCTTC
TRBD1 | TRBJ2-7 | TRBV4-2 | many | CASSQESTDRVSEQYF | TGTGCCAGCAGCCAAGAATCCACGGACAGGGTGAGCGAGCAGTACTTC
NA | TRBJ2-1 | TRBV6-1 | many | CASSGRAGEDWYNEQFF | TGTGCCAGCAGTGGAAGGGCAGGGGAGGATTGGTACAATGAGCAGTTCTTC
NA | TRBJ1-5 | TRBV15 | few | CATSREMRTPNQPQHF | TGTGCCACCAGCAGAGAGATGCGGACCCCGAATCAGCCCCAGCATTTT
NA | TRBJ1-3 | TRBV20-1 | NA | CSARAGQGFGNTIYF | TGCAGTGCTAGAGCGGGGCAGGGCTTTGGAAACACCATATATTTT
NA | TRBJ2-3 | TRBV29-1 | NA | CSVAGEADTQYF | TGCAGCGTTGCGGGGGAGGCGGATACGCAGTATTTT
TRBD1 | TRBJ2-1 | TRBV4-1 | many | CASSKPGQLLDGQFF | TGCGCCAGCAGCAAACCGGGACAGCTCTTGGACGGGCAGTTCTTC
NA | TRBJ2-7 | TRBV29-1 | NA | CSARGVESYEQYF | TGCAGCGCTAGGGGGGTTGAGTCCTACGAGCAGTACTTC
NA | TRBJ2-5 | TRBV7-2 | many | CASSLALRGQETQYF | TGTGCCAGCAGCTTAGCGCTTAGGGGGCAAGAGACCCAGTACTTC
TRBD2 | TRBJ2-7 | TRBV20-1 | NA | CSARLGLAGVYEQYF | TGCAGTGCTAGACTCGGACTAGCGGGAGTTTACGAGCAGTACTTC
NA | TRBJ1-1 | TRBV28 | NA | CASNGNPTEAFF | TGTGCCTCGAATGGTAACCCCACTGAAGCTTTCTTT
TRBD2 | TRBJ2-1 | TRBV5-1 | many | CASSLVTSRHEQFF | TGCGCCAGCAGCTTAGTGACTAGCCGGCATGAGCAGTTCTTC
NA | TRBJ2-1 | TRBV7-9 | few | CASSPRADLDEQFF | TGTGCCAGCAGCCCAAGAGCGGACCTGGATGAGCAGTTCTTC
NA | TRBJ1-4 | TRBV6-1 | NA | CASSPGVANEKLFF | TGTGCCAGCAGCCCCGGGGTGGCTAATGAAAAACTGTTTTTT
NA | TRBJ1-1 | TRBV7-9 | NA | CASSLEANTKAFF | TGTGCCAGCAGCTTAGAGGCAAACACTAAAGCTTTCTTT
NA | TRBJ2-1 | TRBV27 | many | CASSFAPGGGEQFF | TGTGCCAGCAGTTTTGCACCGGGGGGCGGTGAGCAGTTCTTC
NA | TRBJ2-1 | TRBV14 | NA | CASSQISLGPYEQFF | TGTGCCAGCAGCCAAATCAGTCTCGGGCCCTATGAGCAGTTCTTC
TRBD1 | TRBJ2-1 | TRBV29-1 | NA | CSVDRGLYNEQFF | TGCAGCGTTGACAGGGGGCTCTACAATGAGCAGTTCTTC
NA | TRBJ1-4 | TRBV29-1 | once | CSVDEGNNEKLFF | TGCAGCGTTGACGAGGGGAATAATGAAAAACTGTTTTTT
NA | TRBJ2-1 | TRBV10-3 | few | CAISDQAGVGNEQFF | TGTGCCATCAGTGATCAGGCAGGGGTCGGAAATGAGCAGTTCTTC
TRBD2 | TRBJ2-1 | TRBV28 | many | CASSFSSGDNEQFF | TGTGCCAGCAGTTTTTCCAGCGGGGACAATGAGCAGTTCTTC
NA | TRBJ2-5 | TRBV10-3 | NA | CAIRSPLRQETQYF | TGTGCCATCAGGTCCCCCCTCAGACAAGAGACCCAGTACTTC
TRBD2 | TRBJ2-1 | TRBV20-1 | many | CSADETSGRDNEQFF | TGCAGTGCTGACGAGACTAGCGGGAGGGACAATGAGCAGTTCTTC
NA | TRBJ1-2 | TRBV4-2 | many | CASSQPPGRENYGYTF | TGTGCCAGCAGCCAACCCCCGGGGAGGGAAAACTATGGCTACACCTTC